The source of this T cell receptor beta chain is a study of cytomegalovirus exposure and HLA in healthy donors. About the study: When 398 donors were genotyped, 80% to 90% of them were found to fall in the Caucasian-associated ancestry cluster.

Comments on this clone: Its antigen remains unknown.

Between the trimmed V and J ends, which lost 1 base and 1 base, there was a span of 11 bases. Germline V lookup: CDR1 LNHDA, CDR2 SQIVND (reference sequence). The CDR3 spans 16 residues. Study-wide results and limits: The study put under 200 TCR beta chains on its list as cytomegalovirus-associated. According to a later analysis, most TCR beta chains associated with CMV appeared HLA-restricted.

PCR employed 60 Vbeta and 13 Jbeta primers. The table came from immunoSEQ multiplex PCR; TCRdb's copy has only in-frame clones and leaves some out. The table lists under 110,000 clones, 65% to 80% of them singletons. Sequencing used PBMCs. The chain links TRBV19 to TRBJ1-5; D possibly corresponds to TRBD1 (5 bases). This receptor was taken from a man aged 50 to 60 in good health and CMV-seronegative. The CDR3 DNA reads TGTGCCAGTAGTATAGGTTGGAGACAGAGCAATCAGCCCCAGCATTTT. This sequence encodes CASSIGWRQSNQPQHF.